The T cell receptor beta chain described here comes from a study of OX40 agonist ivuxolimab in advanced cancers. Study-wide context: Subjects had a mean age of 60 years, with a range of about 20 to 85; roughly 83% were male. Three patients had partial responses: one hepatocellular carcinoma, two cutaneous melanoma.

Trimming took 4 bases from V and 7 from J; bases not matched to a gene: 13. The germline gives CDR1 MNHEY, CDR2 SVGAGI. This CDR3 has 16 amino acids. Turning to this clone: Antigen specificity is unknown.

Clones were sequenced by immunoSEQ multiplex PCR, and TCRdb holds only the in-frame ones, with some missing. The sample holds 50,000 to 70,000 clones; around 85% are singletons and the top ten take around 3.6%. General study findings and limits: There were also nonresponders showing low normalized T-cell clonal expansion.

Sequenced here: CD4+ or CD8+ T cells sorted from blood, sampled in a trial of the OX40 agonist ivuxolimab. The chain joins TRBV6-5 to TRBJ2-1; TRBD1 matches 7 bases. The sequence was obtained from an adult with an advanced solid tumor such as melanoma, head and neck, liver or kidney cancer. The CDR3 bases are TGTGCCAGCAGTTGGGAAACCGGGACAGCCCCGAATGAGCAGTTCTTC. It is translated as CASSWETGTAPNEQFF.